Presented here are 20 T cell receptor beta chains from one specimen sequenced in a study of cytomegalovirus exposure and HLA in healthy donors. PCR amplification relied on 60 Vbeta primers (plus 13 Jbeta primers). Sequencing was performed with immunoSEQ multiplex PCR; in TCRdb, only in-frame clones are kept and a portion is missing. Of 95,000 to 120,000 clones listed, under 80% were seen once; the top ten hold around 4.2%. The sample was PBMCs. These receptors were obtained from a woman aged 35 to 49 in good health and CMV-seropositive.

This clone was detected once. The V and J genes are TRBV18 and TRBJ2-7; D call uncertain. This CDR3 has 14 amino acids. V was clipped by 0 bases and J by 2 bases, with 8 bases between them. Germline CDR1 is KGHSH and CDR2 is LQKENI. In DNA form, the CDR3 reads TGTGCCAGCTCACCACCGACGGAGCCCTACGAGCAGTACTTC. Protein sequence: CASSPPTEPYEQYF.

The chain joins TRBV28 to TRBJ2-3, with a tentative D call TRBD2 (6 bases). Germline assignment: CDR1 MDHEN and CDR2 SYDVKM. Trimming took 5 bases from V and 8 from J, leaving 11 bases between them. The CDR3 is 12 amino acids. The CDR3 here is CASSPFGGTQYF. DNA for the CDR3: TGTGCCAGCAGTCCCTTCGGGGGTACGCAGTATTTT.

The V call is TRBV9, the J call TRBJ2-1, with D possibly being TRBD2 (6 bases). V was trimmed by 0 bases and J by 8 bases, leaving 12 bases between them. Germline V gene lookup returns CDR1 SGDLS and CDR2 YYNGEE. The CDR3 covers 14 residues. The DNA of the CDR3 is TGTGCCAGCAGCGTAGGGGCAGGGAGGTATGAGCAGTTCTTC. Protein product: CASSVGAGRYEQFF. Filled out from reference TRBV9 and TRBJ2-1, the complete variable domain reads DSGVTQTPKHLITATGQRVTLRCSPRSGDLSVYWYQQSLDQGLQFLIQYYNGEERAKGNILERFSAQQFPDLHSELNLSSLELGDSALYFCASSVGAGRYEQFFGPGTRLTVL.

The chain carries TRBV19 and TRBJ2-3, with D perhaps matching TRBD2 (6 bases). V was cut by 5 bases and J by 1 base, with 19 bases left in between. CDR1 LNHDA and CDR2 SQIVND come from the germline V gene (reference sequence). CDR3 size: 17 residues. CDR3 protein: CASSVPWWEEGTDTQYF. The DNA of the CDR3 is TGTGCCAGTAGTGTCCCATGGTGGGAGGAGGGCACAGATACGCAGTATTTT.

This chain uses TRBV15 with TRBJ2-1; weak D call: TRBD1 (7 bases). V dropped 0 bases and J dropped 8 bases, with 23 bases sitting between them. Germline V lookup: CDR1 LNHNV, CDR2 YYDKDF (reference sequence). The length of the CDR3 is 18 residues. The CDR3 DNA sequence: TGTGCCACCAGCAGAGATGGCTACGTTCAGGGGGGTATCGATGAGCAGTTCTTC. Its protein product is CATSRDGYVQGGIDEQFF. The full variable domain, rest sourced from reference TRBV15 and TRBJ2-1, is DAMVIQNPRYQVTQFGKPVTLSCSQTLNHNVMYWYQQKSSQAPKLLFHYYDKDFNNEADTPDNFQSRRPNTSFCFLDIRSPGLGDTAMYLCATSRDGYVQGGIDEQFFGPGTRLTVL.

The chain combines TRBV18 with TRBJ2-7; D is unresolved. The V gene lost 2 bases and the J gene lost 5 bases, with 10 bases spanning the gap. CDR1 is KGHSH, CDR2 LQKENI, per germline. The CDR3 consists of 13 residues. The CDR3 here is CASSPSATHEQYF. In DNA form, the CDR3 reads TGTGCCAGCTCACCATCAGCGACTCACGAGCAGTACTTC.

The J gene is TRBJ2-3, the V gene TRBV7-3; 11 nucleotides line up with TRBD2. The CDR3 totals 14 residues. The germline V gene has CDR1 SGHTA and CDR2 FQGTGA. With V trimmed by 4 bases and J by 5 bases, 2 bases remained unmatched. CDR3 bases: TGTGCCAGCAGCTCCGGGACTAGCGGAGATACGCAGTATTTT. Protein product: CASSSGTSGDTQYF.

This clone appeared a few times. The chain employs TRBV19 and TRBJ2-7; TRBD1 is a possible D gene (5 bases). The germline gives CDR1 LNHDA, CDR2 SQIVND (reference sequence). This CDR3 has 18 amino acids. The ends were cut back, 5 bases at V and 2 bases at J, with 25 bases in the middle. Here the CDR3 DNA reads TGTGCCAGTAGTTGGGGCCCCCGGCACAACGCTCTTCCCTACGAGCAGTACTTC. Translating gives CASSWGPRHNALPYEQYF.

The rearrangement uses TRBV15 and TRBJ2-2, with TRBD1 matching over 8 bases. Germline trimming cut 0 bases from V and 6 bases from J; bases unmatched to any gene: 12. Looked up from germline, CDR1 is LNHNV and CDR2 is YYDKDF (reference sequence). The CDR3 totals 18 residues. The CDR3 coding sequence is TGTGCCACCAGCAGAGATACCCCTCGGGCAGGGGGCCCCGGGGAGCTGTTTTTT. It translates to CATSRDTPRAGGPGELFF.

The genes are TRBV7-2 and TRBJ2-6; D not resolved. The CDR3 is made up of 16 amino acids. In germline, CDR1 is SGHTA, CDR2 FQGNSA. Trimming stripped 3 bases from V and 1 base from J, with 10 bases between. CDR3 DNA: TGTGCCAGCAGCTTTGGGCCCCTTTCTGGGGCCAACGTCCTGACTTTC. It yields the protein CASSFGPLSGANVLTF.

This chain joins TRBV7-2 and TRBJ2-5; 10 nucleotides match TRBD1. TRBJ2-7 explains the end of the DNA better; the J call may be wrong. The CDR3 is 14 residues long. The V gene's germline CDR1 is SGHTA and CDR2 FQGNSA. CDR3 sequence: CASSYRDRGREQYF. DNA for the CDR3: TGTGCCAGCAGCTATCGGGACAGGGGCCGCGAGCAGTACTTC.

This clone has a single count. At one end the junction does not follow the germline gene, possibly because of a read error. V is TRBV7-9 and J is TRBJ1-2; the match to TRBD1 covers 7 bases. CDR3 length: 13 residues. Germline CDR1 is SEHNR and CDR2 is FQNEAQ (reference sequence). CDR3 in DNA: TGTTCCAGCAGCTCGGGACAGAACTATGGCTACACCTTC. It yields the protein CSSSSGQNYGYTF.

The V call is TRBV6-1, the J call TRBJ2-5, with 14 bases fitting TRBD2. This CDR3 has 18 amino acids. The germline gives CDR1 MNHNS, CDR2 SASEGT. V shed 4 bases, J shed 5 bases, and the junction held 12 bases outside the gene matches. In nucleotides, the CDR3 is TGTGCCAGCAGTGGCTTGACTAGCGGGGGGGCGAGTGAGGAGACCCAGTACTTC. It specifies CASSGLTSGGASEETQYF.

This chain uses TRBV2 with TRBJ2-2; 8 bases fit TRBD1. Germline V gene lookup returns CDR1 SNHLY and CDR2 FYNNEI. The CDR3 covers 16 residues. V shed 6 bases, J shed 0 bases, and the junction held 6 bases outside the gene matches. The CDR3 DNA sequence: TGTGCCAGCAGCGCCGCAGGGGGCTCGAACACCGGGGAGCTGTTTTTT. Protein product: CASSAAGGSNTGELFF.

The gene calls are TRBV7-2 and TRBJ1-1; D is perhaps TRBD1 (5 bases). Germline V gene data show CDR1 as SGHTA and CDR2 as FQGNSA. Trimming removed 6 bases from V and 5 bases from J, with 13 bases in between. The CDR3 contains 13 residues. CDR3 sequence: CASRVQEGTEAFF. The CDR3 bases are TGTGCCAGCAGGGTACAGGAAGGAACTGAAGCTTTCTTT.

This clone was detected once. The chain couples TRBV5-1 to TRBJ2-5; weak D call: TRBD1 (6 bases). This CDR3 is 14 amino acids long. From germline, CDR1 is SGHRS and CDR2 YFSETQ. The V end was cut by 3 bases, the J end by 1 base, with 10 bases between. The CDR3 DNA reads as TGCGCCAGCAGCTCTCCGACAGGCCAAGAGACCCAGTACTTC. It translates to CASSSPTGQETQYF.

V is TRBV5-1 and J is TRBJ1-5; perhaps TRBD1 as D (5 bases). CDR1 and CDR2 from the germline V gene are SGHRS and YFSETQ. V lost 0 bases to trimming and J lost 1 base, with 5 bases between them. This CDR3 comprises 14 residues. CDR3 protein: CASSLAGSNQPQHF. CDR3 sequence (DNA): TGCGCCAGCAGCTTGGCAGGGAGCAATCAGCCCCAGCATTTT.

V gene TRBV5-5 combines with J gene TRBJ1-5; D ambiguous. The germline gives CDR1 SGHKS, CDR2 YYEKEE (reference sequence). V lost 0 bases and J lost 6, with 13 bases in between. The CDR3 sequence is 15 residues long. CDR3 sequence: CASSLVGGISQPQHF. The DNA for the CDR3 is TGTGCCAGCAGCTTGGTTGGAGGAATCAGTCAGCCCCAGCATTTT.

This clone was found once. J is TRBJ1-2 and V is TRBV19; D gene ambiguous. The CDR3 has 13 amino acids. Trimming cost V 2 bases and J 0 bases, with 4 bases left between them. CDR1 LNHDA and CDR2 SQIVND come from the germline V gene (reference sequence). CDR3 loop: CASSILSNYGYTF. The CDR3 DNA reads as TGTGCCAGTAGTATACTCTCTAACTATGGCTACACCTTC.

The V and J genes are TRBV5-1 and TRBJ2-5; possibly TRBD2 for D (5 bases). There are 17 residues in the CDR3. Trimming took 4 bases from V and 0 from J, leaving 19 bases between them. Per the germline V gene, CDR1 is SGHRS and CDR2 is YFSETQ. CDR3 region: CASSATGEFTNQETQYF. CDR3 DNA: TGCGCCAGCAGCGCCACCGGGGAGTTCACCAACCAAGAGACCCAGTACTTC.